This T cell receptor beta chain was obtained from a study of T cells after yellow fever vaccination (dated by TCRdb to the late 2010s). Some background on the complete study: The SMART-Seq v4 Ultra Low Input RNA kit was used to prepare libraries from fractions with low cell numbers. To track T-cell clones before and after primary and booster YFV17D yellow fever vaccination, bulk TCR alpha and beta repertoires were sequenced longitudinally. Two healthy male donors, one aged 18 to 30 and one aged 30 to 40 years, made up the cohort. Blood samples were taken at several timepoints before and after primary and secondary immunization, and bulk PBMC replicates and cell subsets were isolated.

Read against the paper, the sample's treatment or condition label means: live attenuated yellow fever vaccine strain. At each blood-draw timepoint, two biological replicates of bulk PBMCs were collected. PBMCs were isolated from peripheral blood using a standard Ficoll-Paque protocol. TriZol was used to extract RNA from bulk PBMCs, CD4 and CD8 fractions, and dextramer-positive and dextramer-negative fractions. TCR cDNA was made using 5'RACE template switching, a step that added a universal primer site and unique molecular identifiers. cDNA synthesis was primed from both the TCR alpha and TCR beta constant segments. Libraries were amplified in two PCR steps, with sample barcodes and sequencing adapters added in the second step. Libraries were sequenced on Illumina HiSeq 2500 (2x100 bp) or NovaSeq (2x150 bp). The paper's processing steps were these. MIGEC was used to demultiplex reads and collapse the reads into UMI consensus sequences, and MiXCR was used for V(D)J alignment. Vaccine-responding clonotypes were identified with edgeR using replicate PBMC samples, with FDR below 0.01 and a log2 fold change above 5 up to day 15 being required. Each bulk clonotype received a CD4 or CD8 identity based on whether the sequenced CD4 or CD8 repertoire contained that clonotype at higher abundance. TCRdb's own reprocessing of the public reads used fastp at Q25 and MiXCR and kept productive beta chains. Each entry merges the rows of one CDR3 protein and shows their most common DNA and genes. TCRdb, not the authors, supplied the V and J calls. This sample comprises 610,000 or so distinct CDR3 sequences, approximately 13% of them detected only once. The ten most abundant clones make up 15% of the sample.

Points on this clonotype: The antigen it recognizes is unknown. No quality values exist for individual bases; no much larger clone is one base distant.

Study-level results and caveats: The study included only a couple of donors, which limits how far the findings can be generalized. Most clones expanded after primary vaccination were re-detected after the booster (almost 98% of CD4 and roughly 87% of CD8), suggesting broad memory maintenance. Because abundant contaminating clonotypes from the bulk population could be contained in FACS-sorted repertoires, computational filtering was required. A small fraction of clonotypes showed up in both the CD4 and CD8 compartments, probably as a result of convergent recombination. The secondary T-cell response was found to be weaker but faster than the primary response, with a peak reached on day 5 rather than on day 15.

This sequence was found in a man aged 25 to 40 who received the YFV17D yellow fever vaccine. This specimen consisted of PBMCs, obtained on the day of the yellow fever booster vaccination.

The nucleotide sequence is given as TGCAGTGCTAGAAAGCCCCCGGGCGATGAGCAGTTCTTC. Its protein reads: CSARKPPGDEQFF. The chain couples TRBV20-1 to TRBJ2-1; confidence is insufficient to name the D gene. Its CDR3 holds 13 amino acids, cysteine through phenylalanine. Only the CDR3 DNA stays, 39 bases, in frame from base 1. Trimming at the junction amounts to 2 bases on V and 8 bases on J, and the germline ends lie 13 bases apart. The germline V gene (reference sequence) sets CDR1 to DFQATT and CDR2 to SNEGSKA.